What follows describes a single T cell receptor beta chain. The CDR3 end falls 3 residues outside the read, so it is completed with the germline J gene. This sample was taken from a study of Tregs in tolerant kidney transplant recipients. The nonmyeloablative bone marrow transplants came from related graft donors, with transient mixed chimerism. Germline values: CDR1 MGHRA, CDR2 YSYEKL. V was shortened by 4 bases and J by 6 bases, with 25 bases between the two germline ends. This CDR3 spans 18 amino acids. Produced via immunoSEQ multiplex PCR; TCRdb's table is partial and in-frame only. The sample includes tens of thousands of clones.

V and J are TRBV4-1 and TRBJ1-5; D unclear. The sequence derives from a human patient who received a combined kidney and bone marrow transplant. Some T cells could come from the graft donor. Sequencing was performed on CD4+ T cells from blood (PBMCs), taken 24 months after the transplant. Partial CDR3 DNA: TGCGCCAGCAGCCCTTTCTTATTCGGCCTCGTAAAGGGTCAGCCC. As protein: CASSPFLFGLVKGQP. The full-length CDR3 reads as CASSPFLFGLVKGQPQHF.